This is a list of T cell receptor beta chains from one sample in a study of shared clonotypes between healthy human individuals. The table came from immunoSEQ multiplex PCR; TCRdb's copy has only in-frame clones and leaves some out. The table has 190,000 or so clones, around 63% seen once. Source material: memory CD4+ T cells sorted from blood. All receptors derive from a man under 40 in good health. CDR3s include the opening cysteine and the closing phenylalanine or tryptophan. The D gene is left open where the match is weak. Some rows have no size entry. The others give once, few or many, or a class for an expanded clone.

NA	few	TRBV28	15	TRBJ2-5	TGTGCCAGCATAGAGCAAACAGGGCTACGGGAGACCCAGTACTTC	CASIEQTGLRETQYF
NA	few	TRBV2	13	TRBJ2-1	TGTGCCAGCAGACTGGAAATGGCCAATGAGCAGTTCTTC	CASRLEMANEQFF
NA	many	TRBV11-2	15	TRBJ2-6	TGTGCCAGCAGCTCCATACGCTCTGGGGCCAACGTCCTGACTTTC	CASSSIRSGANVLTF
NA	NA	TRBV15	14	TRBJ2-5	TGTGCCACCAGCAGCCGGGAGACTCTGAAGACCCAGTACTTC	CATSSRETLKTQYF
NA	few	TRBV5-4	14	TRBJ2-2	TGTGCCAGCAGCTTGACAGGGACCAAATCGGAGCTGTTTTTT	CASSLTGTKSELFF
NA	NA	TRBV28	20	TRBJ2-5	TGTGCCAGCAGTTTTATTCCGGCGTCTTACTCGAATAAGTACCAAGAGACCCAGTACTTC	CASSFIPASYSNKYQETQYF
NA	NA	TRBV7-8	14	TRBJ1-3	TGTGCCAGCAGCTTAGGACAAACTGGAAACACCATATATTTT	CASSLGQTGNTIYF
NA	NA	TRBV25-1	13	TRBJ2-2	TGTGCCAGCAGTGCCGGGCCCACCGGGGAGCTGTTTTTT	CASSAGPTGELFF
TRBD2	NA	TRBV9	18	TRBJ2-4	TGTGCCAGCAGCCCCCTAGCGGGAGGAGCGCTAGCCAAAAACATTCAGTACTTC	CASSPLAGGALAKNIQYF
NA	NA	TRBV5-6	19	TRBJ2-7	TGTGCCAGCAGCTTGGGTGGGACATCCCCGGGGGGATTTTCCTACGAGCAGTACTTC	CASSLGGTSPGGFSYEQYF
TRBD2	NA	TRBV18	17	TRBJ2-3	TGTGCCAGCTCACCCAAAGCGGGAGGGTGGAGAACAGATACGCAGTATTTT	CASSPKAGGWRTDTQYF
TRBD1	few	TRBV11-2	13	TRBJ1-5	TGTGCCAGCAGCCCCGGACAGGGTGTCTTCCAGCATTTT	CASSPGQGVFQHF
TRBD1	NA	TRBV30	16	TRBJ1-4	TGTGCCTGGAGTGCCAGACAGGGGGCATGGGGAATGCGCCTGTTTTTT	CAWSARQGAWGMRLFF
TRBD2	NA	TRBV19	16	TRBJ2-1	TGTGCCAGTAGTATTGGAGGACTAGCGGGAGTACAGGAGCAGTTCTTC	CASSIGGLAGVQEQFF
TRBD2	once	TRBV28	17	TRBJ2-2	TGTGCCAGCACCCCCGGGGGACTAGCGGGGCGGGGCGGGGAGCTGTTTTTT	CASTPGGLAGRGGELFF
NA	NA	TRBV10-3	15	TRBJ2-7	TGTGCCATCAGTGAGTCGCTGGGGGTAGCGTACGAGCAGTACTTC	CAISESLGVAYEQYF
NA	NA	TRBV23-1	10	TRBJ1-1	TGCGCCAGCCCGAACACTGAAGCTTTCTTT	CASPNTEAFF
NA	many	TRBV5-5	13	TRBJ2-7	TGTGCCAGCAGCTCCCCTTCAAGGAGCGAGCAGTACTTC	CASSSPSRSEQYF
NA	NA	TRBV29-1	14	TRBJ2-2	TGCAGCGTTGGGGAGAGGGGATCCACCGGGGAGCTGTTTTTT	CSVGERGSTGELFF
TRBD1	NA	TRBV7-2	13	TRBJ1-1	TGTGCCAGCAGCTTAGTATTAGGGGGCTCGGATTTCTTT	CASSLVLGGSDFF
NA	few	TRBV5-1	14	TRBJ1-4	TGCGCCAGCAGCCGGGACGGGATGAATGAAAAACTGTTTTTT	CASSRDGMNEKLFF
NA	few	TRBV14	15	TRBJ2-3	TGTGCCAGCAGCCAAGGATTCACTGGCACAGATACGCAGTATTTT	CASSQGFTGTDTQYF
TRBD1	NA	TRBV30	11	TRBJ1-2	TGTGCCTGGAGCAGGGGGCATGGCTACACCTTC	CAWSRGHGYTF
TRBD1	few	TRBV5-3	15	TRBJ1-2	TGTGCCAGCAGCCCGACCAGACAGGGGAGGAATGGCTACACCTTC	CASSPTRQGRNGYTF
TRBD1	NA	TRBV18	15	TRBJ1-1	TGTGCCAGCGCCAGGACAGGCACAGGGAACACTGAAGCTTTCTTT	CASARTGTGNTEAFF
TRBD1	NA	TRBV6-1	15	TRBJ1-2	TGTGCCAGCAGTGAACTGTCGACAGGGCACTATGGCTACACCTTC	CASSELSTGHYGYTF
NA	NA	TRBV5-6	15	TRBJ1-1	TGTGCCAGCAGCCCTCTGGGGGCAGGCTGGACTGAAGCTTTCTTT	CASSPLGAGWTEAFF
TRBD1	NA	TRBV4-2	15	TRBJ2-7	TGTGCCAGCAGCTTGGCCGGGACAGCAGTCTACGAGCAGTACTTC	CASSLAGTAVYEQYF
NA	NA	TRBV11-2	16	TRBJ2-6	TGTGCCAGCAGCTTAGGGGGAGTCTCTGGGGCCAACGTCCTGACTTTC	CASSLGGVSGANVLTF
NA	NA	TRBV10-3	16	TRBJ2-6	TGTGCCATCAGCGTCAAACAGGGCCCTGGGGCCAACGTCCTGACTTTC	CAISVKQGPGANVLTF
TRBD1	NA	TRBV7-2	13	TRBJ2-7	TGTGCCAGCAGCCAAAACCCAGGGGGCGAGCAGTACTTC	CASSQNPGGEQYF
NA	NA	TRBV25-1	14	TRBJ1-5	TGTGCCAGCAGTGAATTCGGAAGCAATCAGCCCCAGCATTTT	CASSEFGSNQPQHF
NA	NA	TRBV18	14	TRBJ1-4	TGTGCCAGCTCACCAGGGGCCACTAATGAAAAACTGTTTTTT	CASSPGATNEKLFF
TRBD1	few	TRBV5-6	17	TRBJ1-4	TGTGCCAGCAGCTTGGCCCCACGCTCAGGGGGCGTTGAAAAACTGTTTTTT	CASSLAPRSGGVEKLFF
NA	few	TRBV2	12	TRBJ2-7	TGTGCCAGCAGCGTGGACCGCTACGAGCAGTACTTC	CASSVDRYEQYF
NA	NA	TRBV19	12	TRBJ1-1	TGTGCCAGTAGTATAGGGGACTGGACGGCTTTCTTT	CASSIGDWTAFF
TRBD2	NA	TRBV4-1	15	TRBJ2-3	TGCGCCAGCAGCCGTCGACTAGCGGGAGTAGATACGCAGTATTTT	CASSRRLAGVDTQYF
NA	NA	TRBV6-1	17	TRBJ2-1	TGTGCCAGCAGTGAAATTTTAGACCTGGGAGACTACAATGAGCAGTTCTTC	CASSEILDLGDYNEQFF
NA	NA	TRBV7-8	18	TRBJ2-1	TGTGCCAGCAGCTTCCGCGAGAGAACTTCAGGTGGGGGTAATGAGCAGTTCTTC	CASSFRERTSGGGNEQFF
NA	few	TRBV6-1	15	TRBJ2-7	TGTGCCAGCAGTGAATGGGGGCCCAACTCCTACGAGCAGTACTTC	CASSEWGPNSYEQYF
TRBD2	NA	TRBV30	14	TRBJ2-7	TGTGCCTGGAGTGCGGCTAGCGGTTCCTACGAGCAGTACTTC	CAWSAASGSYEQYF